This T cell receptor (beta chain) appears in the sequencing data of a study of cytomegalovirus exposure and HLA in healthy donors. Study-wide context: From around 180 million T cells, an earlier analysis saw 90 million to 130 million unique TCR beta sequences.

V lost 0 bases to trimming and J lost 7 bases; unmatched junction nucleotides: 6. This CDR3 contains 15 residues. CDR1 and CDR2 from the germline V gene are MNHEY and SVGAGI. The donors (healthy individuals) were bone marrow donors. Whole-study findings and limits: Per a later analysis, HLA-associated TCR beta chains showed more clonal expansion than other, equally common TCR beta chains.

13 Jbeta primers and 60 Vbeta primers were used for the PCR. Here immunoSEQ multiplex PCR was the method, and the copy in TCRdb shows in-frame clones only, minus some. Here the sample spans over 130,000 clones, about 80% being singletons. About this clone: The antigen is unknown.

The V gene is TRBV6-5, the J gene TRBJ1-2; 9 nucleotides match TRBD1. Input material: PBMCs. This TCR was recovered from a young man in good health and CMV-seropositive. The CDR3 nucleotides read TGTGCCAGCAGTTACTCCAACGGGGACAGGGCTGGCTACACCTTC. This sequence encodes CASSYSNGDRAGYTF.